This passage covers 5 T cell receptor beta chains from one sample sequenced in a study of cytomegalovirus exposure and HLA in healthy donors. The primer mix had 60 Vbeta and 13 Jbeta primers. TCRdb's copy holds only in-frame clones and misses some; the assay was immunoSEQ multiplex PCR. The sample consists of roughly 130,000 clones, roughly 80% of them appearing once. The sample was PBMCs. All receptors derive from a middle-aged woman in good health and CMV-seropositive.

The CDR3 loop reads CASSVGGLALNIQYF. In DNA, the CDR3 is TGTGCCAGCAGCGTAGGGGGACTAGCCTTAAACATTCAGTACTTC. V usage is TRBV9 and J usage is TRBJ2-4; 9 nucleotides agree with TRBD2. Germline values: CDR1 SGDLS, CDR2 YYNGEE. Losses at the gene ends were 0 bases for V and 6 bases for J; bases not matched to a gene: 4. This CDR3 has 15 residues.

The V call is TRBV20-1, the J call TRBJ1-1, with D uncertain. Germline CDR1 DFQATT, CDR2 SNEGSKA (reference sequence). V was shortened by 5 bases and J by 2 bases, with 6 bases between the two germline ends. There are 11 residues in the CDR3. In nucleotides, the CDR3 is TGCAGTGCTGAGGAAAACACTGAAGCTTTCTTT. Amino acids: CSAEENTEAFF.

The rearrangement uses TRBV5-6 and TRBJ2-4; TRBD1 might be the D (5 bases). Trimming removed 2 bases at V and 4 bases at J, with 13 bases between. This CDR3 is 15 amino acids long. Germline assignment: CDR1 SGHDT and CDR2 YYEEEE. CDR3 region: CASSFPRQKKNIQYF. The CDR3 DNA follows: TGTGCCAGCAGCTTTCCGAGACAGAAAAAAAACATTCAGTACTTC.

This clone was counted only a few times. The rearrangement uses TRBV7-8 and TRBJ2-1; 8 bases line up with TRBD2. Germline lookup yields CDR1 SGHVS and CDR2 FQNEAQ. Trimming at V came to 4 bases and at J to 4 bases, leaving 12 bases not matched to a gene. This CDR3 contains 17 residues. CDR3 sequence reads: CASSSISGTSGYNEQFF. The CDR3 DNA reads as TGTGCCAGCAGCTCCATATCCGGGACTAGTGGTTACAATGAGCAGTTCTTC. Combining the CDR3 with reference TRBV7-8 and TRBJ2-1 gives the whole variable domain GAGVSQSPRYKVAKRGQDVALRCDPISGHVSLFWYQQALGQGPEFLTYFQNEAQLDKSGLPSDRFFAERPEGSVSTLKIQRTQQEDSAVYLCASSSISGTSGYNEQFFGPGTRLTVL.

The gene calls are TRBV4-3 and TRBJ1-4; D is unresolved. The germline gives CDR1 LGHNA, CDR2 YSLEER. Trimming took off 4 bases at V and 4 bases at J, with 13 bases between the two ends. The CDR3 has 15 amino acids. CDR3: CASSPEVRSNEKLFF. The CDR3 DNA sequence: TGCGCCAGCAGCCCGGAGGTCCGCAGTAATGAAAAACTGTTTTTT.